This T cell receptor (beta chain) was recorded in a study of early T cells in non-severe SARS-CoV-2 infection. A single record per CDR3 protein comes from TCRdb applying MiXCR to the 5' RACE reads. Of about 55,000 distinct CDR3 sequences in the sample, 15% are singletons; the top ten hold about a tenth. This clonotype was observed a handful of times. Germline V lookup: CDR1 MNHNY, CDR2 SVGAGI (reference sequence). Trimming took off 2 bases at V and 0 bases at J, with 14 bases between the two ends. CDR3 length equals 18 residues. The receptor was isolated from an adult who was a healthcare worker with PCR-confirmed SARS-CoV-2 infection or an uninfected control (not recorded which). The chain uses TRBV6-6 and TRBJ2-6; tentatively, D is TRBD1 (5 bases). This specimen was whole blood, taken at baseline. CDR3: CASSYATDPVSGANVLTF. CDR3 DNA sequence: TGTGCCAGCAGTTACGCGACAGACCCCGTCTCTGGGGCCAACGTCCTGACTTTC.